Given below is one TCR beta chain in context. Its antigen is currently unknown. This sample is drawn from a study of memory CD4+ T cells and cytomegalovirus serostatus. Study-level points and caveats: Median bootstrapped AUC for CMV status was approximately 0.96 originally, less than 0.93 US-trained. Suggested: most of the CMV-linked TCR signature lies in CD4+ memory cells.

Assay used: immunoSEQ multiplex PCR; TCRdb lists only in-frame clones, some missing. This repertoire shows about 61,000 clones, approximately 78% found once; its top ten account for 0.85% to 0.95%. Single viable CD3+CD4+CD8-CD45RO+ cells were sorted as the memory CD4+ T cells. The receptor comes from an adult in good health and CMV-seronegative. Sequencing was performed on memory CD4+ T cells from blood.

This CDR3 reads CASSLQGTRGYTF. CDR3 DNA: TGTGCCAGCAGTTTGCAAGGGACACGGGGCTACACCTTC. The J gene is TRBJ1-2, the V gene TRBV27, with a possible D match to TRBD1 (6 bases). V lost 3 bases and J lost 8, with 13 bases in between. There are 13 residues in the CDR3. The germline V gene has CDR1 MNHEY and CDR2 SMNVEV (reference sequence).